This TCR beta chain was captured by sequencing in a study of T cell repertoires in cytomegalovirus infection (dated by TCRdb to the late 2010s). Looking at the study overall: Recently identified HLA-C-restricted CMV epitopes, whose presentation resists viral immunomodulation, were targeted by peptide stimulations together with well-studied HLA-B-restricted epitopes. Donor HLA type was relevant to the analysis, because carriage of CMV infection together with the matching HLA type was indicated by public TCR beta signatures.

Results and caveats for the whole study, not just this receptor: In both this cohort and an independent roughly 350-donor cohort, the cumulative frequency of public TCR beta family members distinguished carriers of CMV infection plus the relevant HLA type. In the ex vivo response, HLA-C-restricted CMV-specific TCR beta clonotypes were dominant, and in two of eight donors the single most frequent clonotype came from this HLA-C-restricted group.

The trim is 8 bases for V and 8 bases for J, with a gap of 16 bases between the germline ends. Reading from cysteine to phenylalanine, the CDR3 counts 13 amino acids. Only CDR3 DNA remains: 39 bases, in frame from the first base. CDR1 and CDR2, looked up from the germline V gene (reference sequence), are LNHNV and YYDKDF. Sequenced on an Illumina HiSeq 1500. TCRdb reran the public reads through fastp at Q25 and MiXCR, keeping productive beta chains. Rows with a matching CDR3 protein are joined into one entry that keeps the most common DNA and genes. Counted in this sample were about 920,000 distinct CDR3 sequences; under 40% of them appeared once. In total, the top ten clones hold 13% of the sample. This sample's treatment or condition label indicates: in vitro stimulation with specific CMV peptide epitopes to enrich CMV-specific T cells. Comments on this clonotype: There is no known antigen for this receptor. Base-call qualities are not available, and no considerably larger clone is one nucleotide away.

Recombination joined TRBV15 with TRBJ2-1; the D segment could be TRBD2, given 5 matching bases. This clonotype was sampled from a human donor in good health (CMV status not recorded). Some clones in this sample may be carry-over from other donors' samples. The input for sequencing was cultured CD8+ T cells from PBMCs, taken from culture after CMV antigen stimulation. The CDR3 protein is CATGTVDSDEQFF. In nucleotides, the sequence is TGTGCCACCGGCACAGTCGATAGCGATGAGCAGTTCTTC. Where the CDR3 stops, the reference TRBV15 and TRBJ2-1 genes take over; the full variable domain is DAMVIQNPRYQVTQFGKPVTLSCSQTLNHNVMYWYQQKSSQAPKLLFHYYDKDFNNEADTPDNFQSRRPNTSFCFLDIRSPGLGDTAMYLCATGTVDSDEQFFGPGTRLTVL.